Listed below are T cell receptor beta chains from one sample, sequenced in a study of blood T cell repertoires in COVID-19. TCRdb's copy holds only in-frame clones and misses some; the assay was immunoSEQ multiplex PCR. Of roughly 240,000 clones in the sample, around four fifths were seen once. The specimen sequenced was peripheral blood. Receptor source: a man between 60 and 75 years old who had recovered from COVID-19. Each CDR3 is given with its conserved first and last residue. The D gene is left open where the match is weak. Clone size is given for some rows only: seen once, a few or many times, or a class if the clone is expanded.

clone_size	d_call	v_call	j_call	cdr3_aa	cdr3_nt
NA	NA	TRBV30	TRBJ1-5	CAWGSRGEPQHF	TGTGCCTGGGGCTCCAGGGGTGAGCCCCAGCATTTT
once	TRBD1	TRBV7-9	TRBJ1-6	CASSLAQGARNSPLHF	TGTGCCAGCAGCTTAGCACAGGGGGCGCGTAATTCACCCCTCCACTTT
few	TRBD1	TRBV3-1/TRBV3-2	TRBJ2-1	CASSQLVGAGGLNEQFF	TGTGCCAGCAGCCAATTGGTTGGCGCAGGGGGCCTCAATGAGCAGTTCTTC
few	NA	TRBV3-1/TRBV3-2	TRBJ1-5	CASSQGGGRQPQHF	TGTGCCAGCAGCCAAGGAGGGGGAAGACAGCCCCAGCATTTT
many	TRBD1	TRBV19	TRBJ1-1	CASKGGDRVEPEAFF	TGTGCCAGTAAAGGTGGGGACAGGGTAGAACCTGAAGCTTTCTTT
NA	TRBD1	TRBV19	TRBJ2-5	CASSIDPRQGETQYF	TGTGCCAGTAGTATCGACCCGAGACAGGGGGAGACCCAGTACTTC
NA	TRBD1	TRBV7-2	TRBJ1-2	CASSLGDREYGYTF	TGTGCCAGCAGCTTGGGGGACAGGGAGTATGGCTACACCTTC
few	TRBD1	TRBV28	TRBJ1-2	CASSSLAGGDAGYTF	TGTGCCAGCAGTTCCCTCGCAGGGGGAGACGCTGGCTACACCTTC
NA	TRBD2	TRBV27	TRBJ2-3	CASSLVPFGAGGTQYF	TGTGCCAGCAGTTTGGTCCCCTTCGGTGCGGGGGGCACGCAGTATTTT
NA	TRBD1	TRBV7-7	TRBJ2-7	CASSHGTGYEQYF	TGTGCCAGCAGCCACGGGACAGGCTACGAGCAGTACTTC
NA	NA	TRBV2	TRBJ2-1	CARYLTSSYNEQFF	TGTGCCAGATACCTAACGAGCTCCTACAATGAGCAGTTCTTC
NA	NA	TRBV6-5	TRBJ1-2	CASTGYGYTF	TGTGCCAGCACAGGGTATGGCTACACCTTC
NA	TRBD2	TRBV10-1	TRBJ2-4	CASSESSSGRLAKNIQYF	TGCGCCAGCAGTGAGTCTTCTAGCGGAAGATTAGCCAAAAACATTCAGTACTTC
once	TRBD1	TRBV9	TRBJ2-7	CASSGGDRWSYEQYF	TGTGCCAGCAGCGGGGGGGACAGGTGGTCCTACGAGCAGTACTTC
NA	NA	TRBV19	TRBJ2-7	CASSMGISYEQYF	TGTGCCAGTAGTATGGGCATCTCCTACGAGCAGTACTTC
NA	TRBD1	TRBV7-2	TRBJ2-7	CASSPRQGSYEQYF	TGTGCCAGCAGCCCAAGACAGGGCTCCTACGAGCAGTACTTC
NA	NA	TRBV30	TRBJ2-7	CAWSQQGYEQYF	TGTGCCTGGAGTCAACAGGGCTACGAGCAGTACTTC
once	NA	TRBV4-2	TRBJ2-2	CASSQVVATGELFF	TGTGCCAGCAGCCAAGTAGTAGCCACCGGGGAGCTGTTTTTT
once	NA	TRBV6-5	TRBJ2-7	CASRGHYYEQYF	TGTGCCAGCAGGGGACATTACTACGAGCAGTACTTC
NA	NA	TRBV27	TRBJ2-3	CASSRGWGGTDTQYF	TGTGCCAGCAGCAGAGGGTGGGGTGGCACAGATACGCAGTATTTT
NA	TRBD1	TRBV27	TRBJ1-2	CASRRTGAGYGYTF	TGTGCCAGCAGACGGACAGGGGCGGGTTATGGCTACACCTTC
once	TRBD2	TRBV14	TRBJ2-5	CASSQSPPRLAAQETQYF	TGTGCCAGCAGCCAATCCCCCCCCCGACTAGCGGCCCAAGAGACCCAGTACTTC
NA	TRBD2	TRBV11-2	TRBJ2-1	CASSLRGGLSHNEQFF	TGTGCCAGCAGCTTACGCGGGGGGCTCTCCCACAATGAGCAGTTCTTC
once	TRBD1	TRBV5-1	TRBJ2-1	CASSGDRGYNEQFF	TGCGCCAGCAGCGGGGACAGGGGGTACAATGAGCAGTTCTTC
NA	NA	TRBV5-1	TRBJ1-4	CASSSSGYNEKLFF	TGCGCCAGCAGCTCGTCGGGTTATAATGAAAAACTGTTTTTT
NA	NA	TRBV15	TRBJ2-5	CATSRALRAETQYF	TGTGCCACCAGCAGAGCCTTAAGAGCAGAGACCCAGTACTTC
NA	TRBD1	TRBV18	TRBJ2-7	CASSRDREDEQYF	TGTGCCAGCTCACGGGACAGGGAAGACGAGCAGTACTTC
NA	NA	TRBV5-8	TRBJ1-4	CASSLNRDTNNEKLFF	TGTGCCAGCAGCTTAAACAGAGACACGAACAATGAAAAACTGTTTTTT
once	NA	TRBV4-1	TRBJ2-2	CASSQDPESANTGELFF	TGCGCCAGCAGCCAAGATCCCGAAAGCGCGAACACCGGGGAGCTGTTTTTT